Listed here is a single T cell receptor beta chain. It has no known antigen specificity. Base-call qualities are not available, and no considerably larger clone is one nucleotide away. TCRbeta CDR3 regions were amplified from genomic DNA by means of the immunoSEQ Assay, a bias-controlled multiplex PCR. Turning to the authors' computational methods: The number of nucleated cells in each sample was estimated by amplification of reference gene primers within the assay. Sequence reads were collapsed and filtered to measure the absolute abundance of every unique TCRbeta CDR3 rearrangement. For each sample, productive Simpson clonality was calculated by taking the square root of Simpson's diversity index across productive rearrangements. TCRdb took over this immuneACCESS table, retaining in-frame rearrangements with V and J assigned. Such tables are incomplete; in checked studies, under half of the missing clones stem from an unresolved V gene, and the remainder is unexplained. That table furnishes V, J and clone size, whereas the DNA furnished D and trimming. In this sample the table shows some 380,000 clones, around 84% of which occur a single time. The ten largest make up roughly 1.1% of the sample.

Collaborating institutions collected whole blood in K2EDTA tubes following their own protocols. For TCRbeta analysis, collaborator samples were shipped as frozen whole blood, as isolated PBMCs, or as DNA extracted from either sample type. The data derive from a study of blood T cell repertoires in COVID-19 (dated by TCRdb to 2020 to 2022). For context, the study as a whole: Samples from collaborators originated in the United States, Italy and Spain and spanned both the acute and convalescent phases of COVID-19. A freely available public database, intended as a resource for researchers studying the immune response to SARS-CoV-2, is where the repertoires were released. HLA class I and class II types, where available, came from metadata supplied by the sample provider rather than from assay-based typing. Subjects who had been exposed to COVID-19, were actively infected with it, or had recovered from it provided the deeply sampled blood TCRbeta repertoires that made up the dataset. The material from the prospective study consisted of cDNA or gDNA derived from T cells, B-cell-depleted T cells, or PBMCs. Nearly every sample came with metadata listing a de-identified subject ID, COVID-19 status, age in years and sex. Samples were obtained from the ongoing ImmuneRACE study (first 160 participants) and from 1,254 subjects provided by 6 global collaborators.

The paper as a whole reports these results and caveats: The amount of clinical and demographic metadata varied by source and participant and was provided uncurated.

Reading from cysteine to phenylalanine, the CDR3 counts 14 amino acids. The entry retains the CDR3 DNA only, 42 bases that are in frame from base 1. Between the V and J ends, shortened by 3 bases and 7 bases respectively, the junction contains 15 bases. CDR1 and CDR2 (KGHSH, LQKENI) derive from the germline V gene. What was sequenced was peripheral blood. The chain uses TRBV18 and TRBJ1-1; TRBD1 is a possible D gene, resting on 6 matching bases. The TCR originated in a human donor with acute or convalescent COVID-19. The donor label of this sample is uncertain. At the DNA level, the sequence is TGTGCCAGCTCACCCCTCGGGGGGCAGGGTGAAGCTTTCTTT. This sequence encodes CASSPLGGQGEAFF.